A single sample is the source of the 7 T cell receptor beta chains below, sequenced in a study of T cell responses to AZD1222 COVID-19 vaccine. Profiled with immunoSEQ multiplex PCR; TCRdb holds only in-frame clones, not every one. The sample holds 100,000 to 150,000 clones, about nine tenths seen once. Sequencing used peripheral blood, obtained on day 0 of AZD1222 vaccination. These receptor sequences come from an adult in good health.

The chain links TRBV19 to TRBJ1-4; maybe TRBD1 (5 bases). Trimming took off 4 bases at V and 5 bases at J, with 17 bases between the two ends. CDR3 length: 16 amino acids. In germline, CDR1 is LNHDA, CDR2 SQIVND (reference sequence). The CDR3 DNA reads as TGTGCCAGTAGTACGCCCCGGTCGGGACTCAATGAAAAACTGTTTTTT. Encoded protein: CASSTPRSGLNEKLFF.

The J gene is TRBJ1-1, the V gene TRBV7-6; 7 positions match TRBD1. Germline V gives CDR1 SGHVS, CDR2 FNYEAQ. The CDR3 is 14 amino acids. V gave up 1 base and J gave up 8 bases; unmatched junction bases: 7. This chain's CDR3 is CASSLGDRKGEAFF. As DNA, the CDR3 is TGTGCCAGCAGCTTAGGGGACAGAAAAGGGGAAGCTTTCTTT.

This chain joins TRBV7-6 and TRBJ2-2, with D possibly matching TRBD1 (7 bases). From germline, CDR1 is SGHVS and CDR2 FNYEAQ. Trimming pared 1 base from V and 2 bases from J, leaving 14 bases between. CDR3 length equals 17 residues. The CDR3 region is CASSLVGQGGNTGELFF. The CDR3 coding sequence is TGTGCCAGCAGCTTAGTTGGCCAGGGGGGTAACACCGGGGAGCTGTTTTTT.

V gene TRBV7-9 combines with J gene TRBJ2-5; D is uncertain. The CDR3 spans 14 residues. V lost 5 bases and J lost 4, with 14 bases in between. CDR1 is SEHNR and CDR2 is FQNEAQ in the germline V gene (reference sequence). The CDR3 reads CASSALSGPETQYF. The CDR3 coding sequence is TGTGCCAGCAGCGCACTCTCGGGCCCAGAGACCCAGTACTTC.

CDR3 coding DNA: TGTGCCAGCAGCCGGGTGCGGGGTGATTCACCCCTCCACTTT. Its translation: CASSRVRGDSPLHF. The chain combines TRBV14 with TRBJ1-6, with no clear D. This CDR3 is built from 14 residues. The ends were cut back, 4 bases at V and 8 bases at J, with 12 bases in the middle. The germline V gene encodes CDR1 SGHDN and CDR2 FVKESK.

The chain is built from TRBV2 and TRBJ2-1; tentatively, D is TRBD1 (6 bases). CDR1 SNHLY and CDR2 FYNNEI come from the germline V gene. The V and J ends lost 5 bases and 6 bases respectively, with 14 bases between them. CDR3 length: 14 amino acids. The CDR3 sequence: CASSRGGTTNEQFF. Here the CDR3 DNA reads TGTGCCAGCAGTCGAGGGGGAACCACCAATGAGCAGTTCTTC.

The chain combines TRBV27 with TRBJ2-2, with 12 bases matching TRBD2. Germline lookup yields CDR1 MNHEY and CDR2 SMNVEV (reference sequence). This CDR3 has 15 residues. J was trimmed by 6 bases and V by 6 bases; bases with no gene match: 5. CDR3 amino acids: CASRHTSGRPGELFF. The DNA of the CDR3 is TGTGCCAGCAGACATACTAGCGGGAGGCCCGGGGAGCTGTTTTTT.